A selection of T cell receptor beta chains follows, all from one sample in a study of blood T cell repertoires in COVID-19. Profiled with immunoSEQ multiplex PCR; TCRdb holds only in-frame clones, not every one. The sample yields tens of thousands of clones, more than 80% seen once. Sequencing was performed on peripheral blood. Source of these receptors: a man aged 55 to 70 with COVID-19, enrolled during active disease. Each CDR3 is given with its conserved first and last residue. The order of the fields is V gene, D gene, J gene, clone size, CDR3 protein, CDR3 DNA. D genes are given only for firm matches. A row's size may be missing; if present it is once, few, many or a size class.

v_call: TRBV25-1; d_call: TRBD1; j_call: TRBJ1-5; clone_size: .; cdr3_aa: CASSGWGQGQPQHF; cdr3_nt: TGTGCCAGCAGTGGATGGGGACAGGGTCAGCCCCAGCATTTT
v_call: TRBV7-9; d_call: TRBD1; j_call: TRBJ1-5; clone_size: .; cdr3_aa: CASSLGQGGSNQPQHF; cdr3_nt: TGTGCCAGCAGCTTAGGACAGGGTGGTAGCAATCAGCCCCAGCATTTT
v_call: TRBV6-5; d_call: .; j_call: TRBJ2-7; clone_size: .; cdr3_aa: CASSYGGGSYEQYF; cdr3_nt: TGTGCCAGCAGTTACGGGGGCGGCAGCTACGAGCAGTACTTC
v_call: TRBV11-2; d_call: .; j_call: TRBJ2-7; clone_size: .; cdr3_aa: CASSPSREPYF; cdr3_nt: TGTGCCAGCAGCCCTAGTAGGGAGCCGTACTTC
v_call: TRBV29-1; d_call: .; j_call: TRBJ1-1; clone_size: .; cdr3_aa: CSVRKTLMNTEAFF; cdr3_nt: TGCAGCGTGCGAAAGACACTGATGAACACTGAAGCTTTCTTT
v_call: TRBV27; d_call: .; j_call: TRBJ1-4; clone_size: .; cdr3_aa: CASSWRANEKLFF; cdr3_nt: TGTGCCAGCAGTTGGAGGGCCAATGAAAAACTGTTTTTT
v_call: TRBV10-1; d_call: .; j_call: TRBJ2-1; clone_size: few; cdr3_aa: CASSGFSSYNEQFF; cdr3_nt: TGCGCCAGCAGTGGGTTCAGCTCCTACAATGAGCAGTTCTTC
v_call: TRBV6-5; d_call: TRBD1; j_call: TRBJ1-5; clone_size: .; cdr3_aa: CASRRDRGPQPQHF; cdr3_nt: TGTGCCAGCAGGAGGGACAGGGGGCCTCAGCCCCAGCATTTT
v_call: TRBV7-9; d_call: .; j_call: TRBJ1-5; clone_size: .; cdr3_aa: CASGAAFNQPQHF; cdr3_nt: TGTGCCAGTGGGGCAGCCTTCAATCAGCCCCAGCATTTT
v_call: TRBV5-8; d_call: .; j_call: TRBJ1-5; clone_size: once; cdr3_aa: CASSRPAVGGNQPQHF; cdr3_nt: TGTGCCAGCAGCCGCCCTGCGGTGGGGGGGAATCAGCCCCAGCATTTT
v_call: TRBV5-3; d_call: TRBD1; j_call: TRBJ2-7; clone_size: .; cdr3_aa: CARSLATRGRHEQYF; cdr3_nt: TGTGCCAGAAGCTTGGCCACCAGGGGGCGGCACGAGCAGTACTTC
v_call: TRBV18; d_call: TRBD2; j_call: TRBJ2-2; clone_size: .; cdr3_aa: CASSLRGLAGPGELFF; cdr3_nt: TGTGCCAGCTCACTACGGGGACTAGCGGGGCCCGGGGAGCTGTTTTTT
v_call: TRBV7-2; d_call: .; j_call: TRBJ2-1; clone_size: .; cdr3_aa: CASSFLAEYNEQFF; cdr3_nt: TGTGCCAGCAGCTTTTTAGCGGAGTACAATGAGCAGTTCTTC
v_call: TRBV11-2; d_call: .; j_call: TRBJ2-5; clone_size: .; cdr3_aa: CASSLPRKVAVQETQYF; cdr3_nt: TGTGCCAGCAGCTTACCAAGGAAGGTAGCGGTTCAAGAGACCCAGTACTTC
v_call: TRBV30; d_call: .; j_call: TRBJ1-1; clone_size: .; cdr3_aa: CAWGTLNTEAFF; cdr3_nt: TGTGCCTGGGGCACACTGAACACTGAAGCTTTCTTT